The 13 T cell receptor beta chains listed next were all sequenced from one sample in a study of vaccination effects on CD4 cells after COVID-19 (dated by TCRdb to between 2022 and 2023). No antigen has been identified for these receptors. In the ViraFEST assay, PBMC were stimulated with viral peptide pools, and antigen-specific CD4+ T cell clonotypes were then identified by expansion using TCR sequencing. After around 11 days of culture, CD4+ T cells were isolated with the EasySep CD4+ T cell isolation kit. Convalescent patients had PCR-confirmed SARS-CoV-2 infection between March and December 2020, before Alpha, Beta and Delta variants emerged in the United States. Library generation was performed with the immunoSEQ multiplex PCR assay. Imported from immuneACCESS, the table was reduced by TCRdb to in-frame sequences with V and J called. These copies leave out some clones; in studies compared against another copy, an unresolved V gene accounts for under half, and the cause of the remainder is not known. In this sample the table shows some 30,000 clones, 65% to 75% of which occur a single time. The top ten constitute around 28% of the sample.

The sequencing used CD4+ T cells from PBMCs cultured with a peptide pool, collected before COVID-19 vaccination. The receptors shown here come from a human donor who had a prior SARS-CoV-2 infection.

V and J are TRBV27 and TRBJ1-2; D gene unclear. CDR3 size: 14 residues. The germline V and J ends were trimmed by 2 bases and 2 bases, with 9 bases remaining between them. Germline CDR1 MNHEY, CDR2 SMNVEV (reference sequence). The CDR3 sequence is CASSLTVRNYGYTF. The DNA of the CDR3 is TGTGCCAGCAGTTTAACGGTCAGGAACTATGGCTACACCTTC.

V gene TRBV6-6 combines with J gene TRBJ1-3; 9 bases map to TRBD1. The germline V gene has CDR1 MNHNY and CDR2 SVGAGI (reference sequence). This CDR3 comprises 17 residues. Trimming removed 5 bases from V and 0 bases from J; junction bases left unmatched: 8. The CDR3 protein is CASSRVDRGVSGNTIYF. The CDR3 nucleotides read TGTGCCAGCAGTCGGGTGGACAGGGGCGTCTCTGGAAACACCATATATTTT.

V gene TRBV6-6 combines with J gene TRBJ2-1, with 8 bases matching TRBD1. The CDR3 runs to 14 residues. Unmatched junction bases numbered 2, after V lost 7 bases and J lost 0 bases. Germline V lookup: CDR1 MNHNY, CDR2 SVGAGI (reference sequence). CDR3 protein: CASIGTGSYNEQFF. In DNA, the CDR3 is TGTGCCAGCATTGGGACAGGCTCCTACAATGAGCAGTTCTTC.

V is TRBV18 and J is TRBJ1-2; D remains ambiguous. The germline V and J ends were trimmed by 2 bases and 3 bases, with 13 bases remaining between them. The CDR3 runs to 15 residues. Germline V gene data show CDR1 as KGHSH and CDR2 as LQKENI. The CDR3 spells CASSPAPMEDYGYTF. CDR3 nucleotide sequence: TGTGCCAGCTCACCAGCCCCGATGGAGGACTATGGCTACACCTTC.

CDR3 DNA: TGTGCCAGCAGTTTTACAGGGGGTCGGCAGTATTTT. Translation: CASSFTGGRQYF. The V call is TRBV6-5, the J call TRBJ2-3; 8 bases map to TRBD1. The junction had 5 bases not matched to a gene; V was cut back by 4 bases and J by 11 bases. The CDR3 runs 12 residues. Germline CDR1 reads MNHEY; CDR2 reads SVGAGI.

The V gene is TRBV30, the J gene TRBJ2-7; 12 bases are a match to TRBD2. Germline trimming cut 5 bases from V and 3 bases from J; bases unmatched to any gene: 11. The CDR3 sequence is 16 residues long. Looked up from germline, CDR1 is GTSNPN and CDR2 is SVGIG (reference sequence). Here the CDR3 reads CAWEGLAGGRIYEQYF. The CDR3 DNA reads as TGTGCCTGGGAGGGACTAGCGGGCGGGAGGATCTACGAGCAGTACTTC. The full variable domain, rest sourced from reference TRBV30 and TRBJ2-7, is SQTIHQWPATLVQPVGSPLSLECTVEGTSNPNLYWYRQAAGRGLQLLFYSVGIGQISSEVPQNLSASRPQDRQFILSSKKLLLSDSGFYLCAWEGLAGGRIYEQYFGPGTRLTVT.

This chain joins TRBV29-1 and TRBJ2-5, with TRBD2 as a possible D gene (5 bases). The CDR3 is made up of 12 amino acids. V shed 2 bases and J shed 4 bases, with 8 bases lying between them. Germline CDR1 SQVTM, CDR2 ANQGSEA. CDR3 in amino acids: CSVESEGETQYF. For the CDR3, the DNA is TGCAGCGTTGAAAGTGAGGGAGAGACCCAGTACTTC.

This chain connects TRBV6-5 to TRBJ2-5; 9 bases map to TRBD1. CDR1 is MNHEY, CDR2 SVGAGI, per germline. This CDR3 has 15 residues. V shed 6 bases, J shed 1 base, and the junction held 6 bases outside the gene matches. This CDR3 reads CASSRTGDPQETQYF. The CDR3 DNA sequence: TGTGCCAGCAGCAGGACAGGGGACCCCCAAGAGACCCAGTACTTC.

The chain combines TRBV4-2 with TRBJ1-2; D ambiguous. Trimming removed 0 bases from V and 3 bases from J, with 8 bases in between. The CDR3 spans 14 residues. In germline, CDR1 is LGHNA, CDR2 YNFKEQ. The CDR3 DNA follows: TGTGCCAGCAGCCAAGAAATGGTGGACTATGGCTACACCTTC. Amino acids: CASSQEMVDYGYTF.

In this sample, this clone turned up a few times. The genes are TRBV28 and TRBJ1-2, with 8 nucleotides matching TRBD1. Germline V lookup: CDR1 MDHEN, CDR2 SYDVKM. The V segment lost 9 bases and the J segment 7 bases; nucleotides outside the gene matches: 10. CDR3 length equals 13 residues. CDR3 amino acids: CASLDRAGGGYTF. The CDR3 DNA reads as TGTGCCAGTTTGGACAGGGCGGGAGGTGGCTACACCTTC.

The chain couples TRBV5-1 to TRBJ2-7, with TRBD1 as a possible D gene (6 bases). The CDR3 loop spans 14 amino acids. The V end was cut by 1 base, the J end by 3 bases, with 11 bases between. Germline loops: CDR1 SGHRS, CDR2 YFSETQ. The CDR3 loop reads CASSLSGGSYEQYF. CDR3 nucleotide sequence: TGCGCCAGCAGCTTGAGTGGGGGCAGCTACGAGCAGTACTTC.

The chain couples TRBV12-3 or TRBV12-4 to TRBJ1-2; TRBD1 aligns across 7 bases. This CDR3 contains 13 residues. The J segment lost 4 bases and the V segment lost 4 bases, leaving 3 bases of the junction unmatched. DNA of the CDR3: TGTGCCAGCAGTTCGGGACAGACCTATGGCTACACCTTC. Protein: CASSSGQTYGYTF.

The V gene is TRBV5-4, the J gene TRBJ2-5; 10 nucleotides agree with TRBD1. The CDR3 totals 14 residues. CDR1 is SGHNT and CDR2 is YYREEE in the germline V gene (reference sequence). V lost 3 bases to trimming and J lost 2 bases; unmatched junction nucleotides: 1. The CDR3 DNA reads TGTGCCAGCAGCTGGGACAGGGGACAAGAGACCCAGTACTTC. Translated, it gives CASSWDRGQETQYF. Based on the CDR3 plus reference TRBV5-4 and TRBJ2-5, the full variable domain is ETGVTQSPTHLIKTRGQQVTLRCSSQSGHNTVSWYQQALGQGPQFIFQYYREEENGRGNFPPRFSGLQFPNYSSELNVNALELDDSALYLCASSWDRGQETQYFGPGTRLLVL.